Listed below are T cell receptor beta chains from one sample, sequenced in a study of blood T cell repertoires in COVID-19. Sequencing was performed with immunoSEQ multiplex PCR; in TCRdb, only in-frame clones are kept and a portion is missing. There are under 300,000 clones in the sample; roughly nine tenths occur only once, and 0.95% to 1.5% lies in the top ten. The source material was PBMCs or T cells enriched from blood (not recorded which). These receptors came from a human donor in a cohort exposed to, infected with or recovered from COVID-19 (not recorded which). The donor label of this sample is uncertain. Both conserved end residues are part of each CDR3. The D gene is left open where the match is weak. Clone size is not always given. Where it is, it says once, few, many or a class for expanded clones.

clone_size: .
v_call: TRBV11-2
cdr3_length: 14
d_call: TRBD1
j_call: TRBJ1-2
cdr3_aa: CASSGPGQAYGYTF
cdr3_nt: TGTGCCAGCAGCGGGCCGGGACAGGCCTATGGCTACACCTTC

clone_size: .
v_call: TRBV29-1
cdr3_length: 12
d_call: TRBD1
j_call: TRBJ2-7
cdr3_aa: CSVEGQFYEQYF
cdr3_nt: TGCAGCGTAGAGGGACAGTTTTACGAGCAGTACTTC

clone_size: .
v_call: TRBV4-1
cdr3_length: 16
d_call: .
j_call: TRBJ1-2
cdr3_aa: CASSQGHRFGGQGYTF
cdr3_nt: TGCGCCAGCAGCCAAGGACATAGGTTCGGGGGGCAAGGCTACACCTTC

clone_size: .
v_call: TRBV30
cdr3_length: 13
d_call: .
j_call: TRBJ1-1
cdr3_aa: CAWSVQGDAEAFF
cdr3_nt: TGTGCCTGGAGTGTACAGGGAGATGCTGAAGCTTTCTTT

clone_size: .
v_call: TRBV19
cdr3_length: 14
d_call: .
j_call: TRBJ1-5
cdr3_aa: CASSKQGANQPQHF
cdr3_nt: TGTGCCAGTAGTAAACAGGGCGCAAATCAGCCCCAGCATTTT

clone_size: .
v_call: TRBV19
cdr3_length: 16
d_call: .
j_call: TRBJ1-5
cdr3_aa: CASSAPRVGGHQPQHF
cdr3_nt: TGTGCCAGTAGTGCCCCCCGAGTGGGGGGGCATCAGCCCCAGCATTTT

clone_size: .
v_call: TRBV5-4
cdr3_length: 15
d_call: TRBD2
j_call: TRBJ2-5
cdr3_aa: CASSLFSGGRETQYF
cdr3_nt: TGTGCCAGCAGCTTGTTTAGCGGGGGGCGAGAGACCCAGTACTTC

clone_size: .
v_call: TRBV3-1/TRBV3-2
cdr3_length: 16
d_call: TRBD1
j_call: TRBJ2-7
cdr3_aa: CASSQGLPGTGAQQYF
cdr3_nt: TGTGCCAGCAGCCAAGGCCTCCCAGGGACAGGGGCTCAGCAGTACTTC

clone_size: .
v_call: TRBV13
cdr3_length: 14
d_call: TRBD1
j_call: TRBJ1-5
cdr3_aa: CASSFRGPNQPQHF
cdr3_nt: TGTGCCAGCAGCTTTAGGGGGCCCAATCAGCCCCAGCATTTT

clone_size: .
v_call: TRBV27
cdr3_length: 13
d_call: .
j_call: TRBJ1-2
cdr3_aa: CASSSVFGDGYTF
cdr3_nt: TGTGCCAGCAGTTCTGTATTCGGGGATGGCTACACCTTC

clone_size: .
v_call: TRBV21-1
cdr3_length: 17
d_call: .
j_call: TRBJ2-7
cdr3_aa: CASSTRDGTGLISEQYF
cdr3_nt: TGTGCCAGCAGCACCAGGGATGGGACAGGGTTGATTAGCGAGCAGTACTTC

clone_size: .
v_call: TRBV2
cdr3_length: 15
d_call: TRBD1
j_call: TRBJ1-2
cdr3_aa: CASSGTRGPYYGYTF
cdr3_nt: TGTGCCAGCAGTGGAACCAGGGGGCCCTACTATGGCTACACCTTC

clone_size: .
v_call: TRBV19
cdr3_length: 12
d_call: .
j_call: TRBJ1-2
cdr3_aa: CASSGQIGGYTF
cdr3_nt: TGTGCCAGTAGTGGGCAAATTGGAGGCTACACCTTC

clone_size: .
v_call: TRBV7-3
cdr3_length: 14
d_call: .
j_call: TRBJ2-5
cdr3_aa: CASSPFSETETQYF
cdr3_nt: TGTGCCAGCAGCCCCTTCTCGGAGACGGAGACCCAGTACTTC

clone_size: .
v_call: TRBV20-1
cdr3_length: 11
d_call: TRBD1
j_call: TRBJ1-2
cdr3_aa: CSARTGNGYTF
cdr3_nt: TGCAGTGCTAGGACAGGGAACGGCTACACCTTC

clone_size: .
v_call: TRBV6-4
cdr3_length: 16
d_call: TRBD2
j_call: TRBJ2-3
cdr3_aa: CASSERAGGPPDTQYF
cdr3_nt: TGTGCCAGCAGTGAACGAGCGGGGGGGCCCCCAGATACGCAGTATTTT

clone_size: .
v_call: TRBV20-1
cdr3_length: 12
d_call: .
j_call: TRBJ2-5
cdr3_aa: CSASPSWETQYF
cdr3_nt: TGCAGTGCTAGTCCTAGCTGGGAGACCCAGTACTTC

clone_size: .
v_call: TRBV7-6
cdr3_length: 14
d_call: .
j_call: TRBJ1-4
cdr3_aa: CASSLRVANEKLFF
cdr3_nt: TGTGCCAGCAGCTTACGGGTAGCTAATGAAAAACTGTTTTTT

clone_size: .
v_call: TRBV6-5
cdr3_length: 13
d_call: TRBD2
j_call: TRBJ2-3
cdr3_aa: CASRRGAGNTQYF
cdr3_nt: TGTGCCAGCAGGCGGGGGGCGGGGAATACGCAGTATTTT

clone_size: .
v_call: TRBV6-2/TRBV6-3
cdr3_length: 18
d_call: .
j_call: TRBJ1-5
cdr3_aa: CASSYSIYSGKGNQPQHF
cdr3_nt: TGTGCCAGCAGTTACTCGATCTACTCAGGGAAGGGCAATCAGCCCCAGCATTTT

clone_size: .
v_call: TRBV2
cdr3_length: 13
d_call: TRBD1
j_call: TRBJ1-2
cdr3_aa: CASSRDRALGYTF
cdr3_nt: TGTGCCAGCAGTCGGGACAGGGCCCTTGGCTACACCTTC

clone_size: .
v_call: TRBV9
cdr3_length: 16
d_call: TRBD2
j_call: TRBJ2-3
cdr3_aa: CASSSGLAGGTDTQYF
cdr3_nt: TGTGCCAGCAGCTCCGGACTAGCGGGGGGGACAGATACGCAGTATTTT

clone_size: .
v_call: TRBV5-5
cdr3_length: 16
d_call: TRBD1
j_call: TRBJ2-1
cdr3_aa: CASRRTGGITDNEQFF
cdr3_nt: TGTGCCAGCAGACGGACAGGGGGCATAACGGACAATGAGCAGTTCTTC

clone_size: once
v_call: TRBV2
cdr3_length: 14
d_call: .
j_call: TRBJ1-2
cdr3_aa: CASTDPGGSYGYTF
cdr3_nt: TGTGCCAGCACCGACCCGGGTGGGAGCTATGGCTACACCTTC

clone_size: once
v_call: TRBV3-1/TRBV3-2
cdr3_length: 14
d_call: TRBD1
j_call: TRBJ2-5
cdr3_aa: CASSPWDRGETQYF
cdr3_nt: TGTGCCAGCAGCCCTTGGGACAGGGGGGAGACCCAGTACTTC

clone_size: .
v_call: TRBV21-1
cdr3_length: 16
d_call: .
j_call: TRBJ1-1
cdr3_aa: CASSNRGMFPNTEAFF
cdr3_nt: TGTGCCAGCAGCAATCGAGGCATGTTTCCGAACACTGAAGCTTTCTTT

clone_size: .
v_call: TRBV2
cdr3_length: 15
d_call: TRBD2
j_call: TRBJ2-3
cdr3_aa: CASSIGGTIEGAQYF
cdr3_nt: TGTGCCAGCAGCATCGGGGGGACGATCGAAGGGGCGCAGTATTTT

clone_size: once
v_call: TRBV4-1
cdr3_length: 16
d_call: .
j_call: TRBJ1-5
cdr3_aa: CASSQSGVSAGQPQHF
cdr3_nt: TGCGCCAGCAGCCAGAGTGGCGTCTCCGCGGGCCAGCCCCAGCATTTT